The entry that follows covers one T cell receptor beta chain sequence. What it binds is not known. The source of the sample is a study of Ad26.COV2.S vaccination and SARS-CoV-2 variants. Findings of the study overall: Breadth measured for non-spike TCRs was similar across vaccine and placebo recipients.

This sample's treatment: some 20 received Ad26.COV2.S at low or high dose, single or two shots; roughly five received placebo; per-sample allocation not given. Sampling took place 63 days after the first vaccine or placebo injection. Clones were read by immunoSEQ multiplex PCR, and TCRdb kept only the in-frame ones, dropping some. The table lists 350,000 to 600,000 clones, roughly 87% of them singletons. Material: peripheral blood, obtained in a trial of Ad26.COV2.S vaccine versus placebo. This clonotype originated in a person aged 18-60 years who received the Ad26.COV2.S COVID-19 vaccine or a placebo.

CDR3 residues: CASSGGAGYNEQFF. The CDR3 region has the DNA TGTGCCAGCAGCGGGGGGGCAGGGTACAATGAGCAGTTCTTC. The chain links TRBV7-2 to TRBJ2-1, with D possibly TRBD2 on 7 matching bases. Germline loops: CDR1 SGHTA, CDR2 FQGNSA. The CDR3 consists of 14 residues. Trimming stripped 5 bases from V and 4 bases from J, with 12 bases between.